What follows describes a single T cell receptor (beta chain). The sample comes from a study of blood T cell repertoires in COVID-19. Only in-frame clones appear in the TCRdb table, and some are missing; sequencing was by immunoSEQ multiplex PCR. Of under 90,000 clones detected, about 88% appear once; the ten largest clones hold roughly 2.5%. Germline CDR1 MNHEY, CDR2 SVGAGI. Trimming shortened V by 6 bases and J by 1 base, and 9 bases separated the two germline ends. This CDR3 has 13 amino acids. Sequenced material: peripheral blood. The TCR originated in a man between 65 and 80 years old with active or convalescent COVID-19. The V gene is TRBV6-5, the J gene TRBJ1-1; the D is unclear. In DNA form, the CDR3 reads TGTGCCAGCAGCTTCCGGGGGAACACTGAAGCTTTCTTT. Protein: CASSFRGNTEAFF.